The 25 T cell receptor beta chains given below trace back to one sample, sequenced in a study of cytomegalovirus exposure and HLA in healthy donors. Vbeta (60) and Jbeta (13) primers were used in the PCR. The repertoire was sequenced with immunoSEQ multiplex PCR; TCRdb's copy has only in-frame clones and lacks some. The table lists some 150,000 clones, approximately 80% of them singletons, with around 6.1% in the top ten. The material sequenced was PBMCs. Source of these receptors: a man aged 30 to 45 in good health and CMV-seropositive.

V is TRBV6-4 and J is TRBJ1-5; 7 bases are a match to TRBD1. The V gene end was trimmed by 5 bases and the J gene end by 0 bases; junction bases not matched to a gene: 4. Germline values: CDR1 MRHNA, CDR2 SNTAGT. The CDR3 is 15 amino acids. The CDR3 region has the DNA TGTGCCAGCAGTCTTACAGGGGATAGCAATCAGCCCCAGCATTTT. Amino acids: CASSLTGDSNQPQHF.

The chain uses TRBV18 and TRBJ2-7; the match to TRBD1 covers 7 bases. In germline, CDR1 is KGHSH, CDR2 LQKENI. The CDR3 length is 14 residues. Trimming at V came to 8 bases and at J to 3 bases, leaving 10 bases not matched to a gene. As DNA, the CDR3 is TGTGCCAGCCCGCGCTTGGGGACAGTCTACGAGCAGTACTTC. This encodes CASPRLGTVYEQYF.

This clone was seen only once. The chain is built from TRBV28 and TRBJ1-2, with D uncertain. The germline gives CDR1 MDHEN, CDR2 SYDVKM. CDR3 length equals 14 residues. The V and J ends lost 6 bases and 3 bases respectively, with 14 bases between them. As DNA, the CDR3 is TGTGCCAGCAGCCCTGTGGCGGGTCACTATGGCTACACCTTC. Translation: CASSPVAGHYGYTF.

The chain uses TRBV29-1 and TRBJ2-5, with 8 bases aligning to TRBD2. The germline V gene has CDR1 SQVTM and CDR2 ANQGSEA. V trimming: 5 bases; J trimming: 7 bases; junction bases outside the gene matches: 12. CDR3 length equals 14 residues. In nucleotides, the CDR3 is TGCAGCGTTCCTCGGGAGGGCCTGTTTGGGACCCAGTACTTC. Amino acids: CSVPREGLFGTQYF.

The V call is TRBV25-1, the J call TRBJ1-1; D is uncertain. The CDR3 has 12 residues. V was pared by 2 bases and J by 4 bases, with 5 bases between. The germline gives CDR1 MGHDK, CDR2 SYGVNS. CDR3 coding DNA: TGTGCCAGCAGTGAAGAGGGCACTGAAGCTTTCTTT. Protein sequence: CASSEEGTEAFF.

The CDR3 DNA reads TGCGCCAGCAGCCAAGATTCTCAGCAGGGCGTCAATCAGCCCCAGCATTTT. Translated, it gives CASSQDSQQGVNQPQHF. This sequence joins TRBV4-1 and TRBJ1-5; perhaps TRBD1 as D (5 bases). The V and J ends lost 0 bases and 3 bases respectively, with 15 bases between them. CDR1 is MGHRA and CDR2 is YSYEKL in the germline V gene. This CDR3 has 17 amino acids.

The chain uses TRBV6-5 and TRBJ1-4; TRBD1 agrees at 7 bases. CDR1 is MNHEY and CDR2 is SVGAGI in the germline V gene. CDR3 length equals 14 residues. J was trimmed by 8 bases and V by 3 bases; bases with no gene match: 6. CDR3 residues: CASSYWTGAEKLFF. The CDR3 region has the DNA TGTGCCAGCAGTTATTGGACAGGAGCCGAAAAACTGTTTTTT.

This rearrangement joins TRBV27 to TRBJ2-5, with TRBD1 matching over 9 bases. The J call may be wrong; the DNA end is better matched by TRBJ2-7. CDR1 and CDR2 from the germline V gene are MNHEY and SMNVEV (reference sequence). The CDR3 runs 14 residues. CDR3 protein: CASSIGQGLYEQYF. The CDR3 DNA sequence: TGTGCCAGCAGTATCGGACAGGGGTTATACGAGCAGTACTTC.

V usage is TRBV6-6 and J usage is TRBJ2-5; perhaps TRBD2 as D (5 bases). The CDR3 length is 16 residues. CDR1 MNHNY and CDR2 SVGAGI come from the germline V gene (reference sequence). Trimming removed 5 bases at V and 5 bases at J, with 21 bases between. Here the CDR3 DNA reads TGTGCCAGCAGTACAAATCCGGGGAAAAGGACGGAGACCCAGTACTTC. It yields the protein CASSTNPGKRTETQYF.

The chain combines TRBV10-1 with TRBJ1-6; D may be TRBD1 (5 bases). The length of the CDR3 is 16 residues. Germline V lookup: CDR1 WNHNN, CDR2 SYGVQD (reference sequence). V was cut by 2 bases and J by 7 bases, with 15 bases left in between. The CDR3 bases are TGCGCCAGCAGTGAGGGACATCTGGGCGTAAATTCACCCCTCCACTTT. It codes for CASSEGHLGVNSPLHF.

The chain joins TRBV11-2 to TRBJ2-7; D is possibly TRBD2 (5 bases). Trimming took 5 bases from V and 6 from J, leaving 17 bases between them. This CDR3 is 14 amino acids long. Germline loops: CDR1 SGHAT, CDR2 FQNNGV. The CDR3 DNA reads as TGTGCCAGCAGCCCCGGGGTACTAGGACGCGAGCAGTACTTC. Residues: CASSPGVLGREQYF.

The genes are TRBV7-9 and TRBJ1-6; TRBD1 is a possible D gene (5 bases). Germline values: CDR1 SEHNR, CDR2 FQNEAQ (reference sequence). The CDR3 is 15 residues long. V was pared by 1 base and J by 5 bases, with 9 bases between. Here the CDR3 reads CASSLGQPNNSPLHF. DNA of the CDR3: TGTGCCAGCAGCTTAGGACAGCCCAATAATTCACCCCTCCACTTT.

The chain's CDR3 is CATSRDDRSNQPQHF. CDR3 bases: TGTGCCACCAGCAGAGATGACAGAAGCAATCAGCCCCAGCATTTT. The V and J genes are TRBV15 and TRBJ1-5, with D possibly matching TRBD1 (5 bases). The CDR3 consists of 15 residues. Trimming removed 0 bases at V and 1 base at J, with 7 bases between. Germline V gene data show CDR1 as LNHNV and CDR2 as YYDKDF (reference sequence). Based on the CDR3 plus reference TRBV15 and TRBJ1-5, the full variable domain is DAMVIQNPRYQVTQFGKPVTLSCSQTLNHNVMYWYQQKSSQAPKLLFHYYDKDFNNEADTPDNFQSRRPNTSFCFLDIRSPGLGDTAMYLCATSRDDRSNQPQHFGDGTRLSIL.

V gene TRBV7-9 combines with J gene TRBJ1-4; the D is unclear. The V gene's germline CDR1 is SEHNR and CDR2 FQNEAQ (reference sequence). Trimming shortened V by 4 bases and J by 8 bases, and 14 bases separated the two germline ends. This CDR3 comprises 14 residues. This CDR3 is CASSSGRVGEKLFF. The DNA of the CDR3 is TGTGCCAGCAGCTCGGGGAGGGTCGGGGAAAAACTGTTTTTT.

CDR3 region: CASSSWDRVDFF. The CDR3 DNA sequence: TGTGCCAGCAGTTCATGGGACAGGGTGGATTTCTTC. This chain links TRBV28 with TRBJ2-1; 9 nucleotides match TRBD1. V lost 4 bases and J lost 16; bases outside the gene matches: 8. The CDR3 has 12 residues. The V gene's germline CDR1 is MDHEN and CDR2 SYDVKM. The whole variable domain, filled in from reference TRBV28 and TRBJ2-1, reads DVKVTQSSRYLVKRTGEKVFLECVQDMDHENMFWYRQDPGLGLRLIYFSYDVKMKEKGDIPEGYSVSREKKERFSLILESASTNQTSMYLCASSSWDRVDFFGPGTRLTVL.

The V and J genes are TRBV5-1 and TRBJ2-3; tentatively, D is TRBD2 (6 bases). The V gene lost 1 base and the J gene lost 0 bases, with 15 bases spanning the gap. CDR1 and CDR2 (germline): SGHRS, YFSETQ. The CDR3 sequence is 17 residues long. The CDR3 sequence is CASSLFSGGASTDTQYF. CDR3 DNA sequence: TGCGCCAGCAGCTTGTTCAGTGGCGGGGCCAGCACAGATACGCAGTATTTT. The complete variable domain, with remaining parts taken from reference TRBV5-1 and TRBJ2-3, reads KAGVTQTPRYLIKTRGQQVTLSCSPISGHRSVSWYQQTPGQGLQFLFEYFSETQRNKGNFPGRFSGRQFSNSRSEMNVSTLELGDSALYLCASSLFSGGASTDTQYFGPGTRLTVL.

The rearrangement uses TRBV9 and TRBJ2-5, with 7 bases fitting TRBD2. Germline V gives CDR1 SGDLS, CDR2 YYNGEE. The CDR3 consists of 16 residues. V lost 4 bases and J lost 5; bases outside the gene matches: 14. The CDR3 here is CASSPGRGGFVETQYF. DNA of the CDR3: TGTGCCAGCAGCCCAGGACGCGGGGGTTTCGTGGAGACCCAGTACTTC.

Only one count was recorded for this clone. The chain uses TRBV27 and TRBJ2-5, with 8 bases lining up with TRBD2. This CDR3 is built from 13 residues. Germline lookup yields CDR1 MNHEY and CDR2 SMNVEV (reference sequence). J lost 4 bases, V lost 5 bases, and 3 bases had no gene match. As DNA, the CDR3 is TGTGCCAGCAGTCTCGGACTAGCAGAGACCCAGTACTTC. Its translation: CASSLGLAETQYF.

The chain couples TRBV13 to TRBJ2-7, with D maybe TRBD1 (6 bases). Germline V gives CDR1 PRHDT, CDR2 FYEKMQ (reference sequence). V lost 5 bases, J lost 2 bases, and 10 bases lay in between. The CDR3 has 13 amino acids. CDR3: CASSDRSAYEQYF. In DNA, the CDR3 is TGTGCCAGCAGCGACAGGTCTGCCTACGAGCAGTACTTC.

This chain links TRBV6-4 with TRBJ1-2; D is unresolved. The CDR3 consists of 13 residues. Trimming cost V 5 bases and J 7 bases, with 14 bases left between them. Per germline, CDR1 MRHNA and CDR2 SNTAGT. CDR3 sequence reads: CASSPTESGGYTF. In DNA form, the CDR3 reads TGTGCCAGCAGTCCCACGGAATCAGGTGGCTACACCTTC.

The chain carries TRBV28 and TRBJ1-5; D possibly corresponds to TRBD1 (6 bases). From germline, CDR1 is MDHEN and CDR2 SYDVKM. Trimming stripped 4 bases from V and 6 bases from J, with 22 bases between. The CDR3 spans 17 residues. The CDR3 loop reads CASSSRQGTFLGQPQHF. CDR3 coding DNA: TGTGCCAGCAGTTCCAGGCAGGGGACGTTTTTGGGTCAGCCCCAGCATTTT.

The sample holds a few counts of this clone. V and J are TRBV27 and TRBJ2-1; 12 nucleotides agree with TRBD2. This CDR3 is built from 15 residues. V shed 6 bases, J shed 6 bases, and the junction held 6 bases outside the gene matches. CDR1 is MNHEY, CDR2 SMNVEV, per germline (reference sequence). CDR3 in amino acids: CASSQTSGRSNEQFF. As DNA, the CDR3 is TGTGCCAGCAGCCAGACTAGCGGGAGATCCAATGAGCAGTTCTTC.

The gene calls are TRBV6-5 and TRBJ1-2; D might be TRBD1 (6 bases). Germline V gene lookup returns CDR1 MNHEY and CDR2 SVGAGI. The CDR3 sequence is 15 residues long. V was cut by 5 bases and J by 3 bases, with 16 bases left in between. The CDR3 loop is CASSPQGRIYYGYTF. CDR3 coding DNA: TGTGCCAGCAGTCCCCAGGGGCGCATATACTATGGCTACACCTTC.

The J gene is TRBJ2-6, the V gene TRBV10-2, with D tentatively TRBD1 (5 bases). Per germline, CDR1 WSHSY and CDR2 SAAADI. Between the trimmed V and J ends, which lost 6 bases and 0 bases, there was a span of 9 bases. This CDR3 region has 15 residues. CDR3 sequence: CASSQGSSGANVLTF. As DNA, the CDR3 is TGCGCCAGCAGCCAGGGAAGCTCTGGGGCCAACGTCCTGACTTTC.

This clone came up once. The chain combines TRBV21-1 with TRBJ1-5. TRBV21-1 is a pseudogene. The CDR3 is 15 residues long. DNA of the CDR3: TGTGCCAGCAGCAATTTGTCGGTCTGCAATCAGCCCCAGCATTTT. It translates to CASSNLSVCNQPQHF.